This is a list of T cell receptor beta chains from one sample in a study of a mutant IDH1 vaccine in newly diagnosed glioma. These receptors' targets are unknown. Profiling relied on immunoSEQ multiplex PCR, and the TCRdb table lists in-frame clones only, not all of them. The sample lists around 100,000 clones, 89% occurring once. This specimen was PBMCs, taken from a glioma patient whose treatment included an IDH1 peptide vaccine. The receptors were gathered from a woman aged 50 to 60 with glioma. CDR3s include the opening cysteine and the closing phenylalanine or tryptophan. D genes are given only for firm matches. Clone size is stated in some rows and not others, as once, few, many or a class when expanded.

CDR3 DNA	CDR3 protein	J gene	clone size	V gene	D gene
TGCAGCGTCCACGGTAACCAAGAGACCCAGTACTTC	CSVHGNQETQYF	TRBJ2-5	once	TRBV29-1	.
TGTGCCAGCAGCTTGACGGGGACAAACCAAGAGACCCAGTACTTC	CASSLTGTNQETQYF	TRBJ2-5	.	TRBV5-5	.
TGTGCCAGCAGTTCCCCGGACAGTAGCAATCAGCCCCAGCATTTT	CASSSPDSSNQPQHF	TRBJ1-5	.	TRBV28	.
TGTGCCAGCAGTTACGGACAGGGGGCGGGTCAGCCCCAGCATTTT	CASSYGQGAGQPQHF	TRBJ1-5	.	TRBV6-5	TRBD1
TGCGCCAGCAGCTCCCAGGGGGGATGGGGAAACATTCAGTACTTC	CASSSQGGWGNIQYF	TRBJ2-4	.	TRBV5-1	.
TGTGCCAGCAGCTTTGGCGGCGACACAGATACGCAGTATTTT	CASSFGGDTDTQYF	TRBJ2-3	.	TRBV7-9	.
TGTGCCAGCAGGACACAGGGGGCCCGCAAGGGTACGCAGTATTTT	CASRTQGARKGTQYF	TRBJ2-3	.	TRBV6-6	TRBD1
TGTGCCAGCTCACCTTCCACCGGGACAGGGAGCGAAAAACTGTTTTTT	CASSPSTGTGSEKLFF	TRBJ1-4	.	TRBV18	TRBD1
TGTGCCAGTAGTATGGAACCCCTAGCGGGAGGAGTCGGGACCCAGTACTTC	CASSMEPLAGGVGTQYF	TRBJ2-5	.	TRBV19	TRBD2
TGTGCCAGCAGCTTACCTAGCACAGATACGCAGTATTTT	CASSLPSTDTQYF	TRBJ2-3	.	TRBV11-3	.
TGTGCCAGCAGCAACAAAGTGCTCTCTGGCTACACCTTC	CASSNKVLSGYTF	TRBJ1-2	few	TRBV5-4	.
TGTGCCAGCAGCAAGGGTTTGTCGGCTGTAGAGGAGCAGTTCTTC	CASSKGLSAVEEQFF	TRBJ2-1	.	TRBV7-8	.
TGTGCCAGCAGCTTGGCCCGAGAAGCTTTCTTT	CASSLAREAFF	TRBJ1-1	few	TRBV5-6	.
TGCGCCAGCAGCGCCGGGACAAACTACAATGAGCAGTTCTTC	CASSAGTNYNEQFF	TRBJ2-1	.	TRBV4-1	.
TGCGCCAGCAGCTTGGACGGGGGCTTTACGAACACCGGGGAGCTGTTTTTT	CASSLDGGFTNTGELFF	TRBJ2-2	.	TRBV5-1	.
TGTGCCACCCTGGACAGGGGAGATCAGCCCCAGCATTTT	CATLDRGDQPQHF	TRBJ1-5	.	TRBV28	TRBD1
TGTGCCAGCAGCTTTTGGGGGTCCTACAATGAGCAGTTCTTC	CASSFWGSYNEQFF	TRBJ2-1	.	TRBV7-2	.
TGTGCCAGCAACGGGGGGTACCAAGAGACCCAGTACTTC	CASNGGYQETQYF	TRBJ2-5	once	TRBV2	TRBD2
TGTGCCAGCAGTTTACAGAAGAAGAATCAGCCCCAGCATTTT	CASSLQKKNQPQHF	TRBJ1-5	.	TRBV27	.
TGCAGCGTCGCCCCCGGGACTATCCCCTCCTACGAGCAGTACTTC	CSVAPGTIPSYEQYF	TRBJ2-7	.	TRBV29-1	TRBD2
TGTGCCAGCAGTTACTCGGGGGGGAACACTGAAGCTTTCTTT	CASSYSGGNTEAFF	TRBJ1-1	once	TRBV6-5	.
TGTGCCAGTAGTATCGTCAGGGCGCGGAGCACTGAAGCTTTCTTT	CASSIVRARSTEAFF	TRBJ1-1	few	TRBV19	.
TGTGCCAGCAGATCTGCGGACTTCCGGACCCAGTACTTC	CASRSADFRTQYF	TRBJ2-5	.	TRBV28	.
TGTGCCTGGAGTGAGCGACTAGCGGGAGGGGATGAGCAGTTCTTC	CAWSERLAGGDEQFF	TRBJ2-1	.	TRBV30	TRBD2
TGTGCCACCAGCAGAGAAGCCCCGGGGCGAAGAACCACTGAAGCTTTCTTT	CATSREAPGRRTTEAFF	TRBJ1-1	.	TRBV15	.
TGCAGTGCTAGAGAAGGCGAGCAGTTCTTC	CSAREGEQFF	TRBJ2-1	.	TRBV20-1	.
TGTGCCAGCACCTCCGCCGGGAACACTGAAGCTTTCTTT	CASTSAGNTEAFF	TRBJ1-1	.	TRBV28	.
TGTGCTAGCAGCTTAGGACAGGGTGCCGGGGAGCTGTTTTTT	CASSLGQGAGELFF	TRBJ2-2	.	TRBV7-7	TRBD1
TGTGCCAGTAGTATACTCGTGCTAGCGGGAGGGCCCGGGGGCACCGGGGAGCTGTTTTTT	CASSILVLAGGPGGTGELFF	TRBJ2-2	.	TRBV19	TRBD2
TGTGCCAGCAGCTCCGACTGGAATCAGCCCCAGCATTTT	CASSSDWNQPQHF	TRBJ1-5	.	TRBV7-6	.
TGTGCCAGCAGCTTCGAGGGGTGGAGATTCAAAACTGAAGCTTTCTTT	CASSFEGWRFKTEAFF	TRBJ1-1	.	TRBV7-9	.
TGTGCCAGCATCGGGGGCAGGGCCCTTGGATTAAATCAGCCCCAGCATTTT	CASIGGRALGLNQPQHF	TRBJ1-5	.	TRBV28	.
TGTGCCAGCAGCCTACTCGACGGAGACACTGAAGCTTTCTTT	CASSLLDGDTEAFF	TRBJ1-1	.	TRBV5-6	.
TGTGCCAGCATCTCCACCGGGGGACAGGGGGCAGGGGAGCAGTTCTTC	CASISTGGQGAGEQFF	TRBJ2-1	.	TRBV2	TRBD1
TGTGCCTGGAGTGTACAGACGGGGGGCGAGCAGTACTTC	CAWSVQTGGEQYF	TRBJ2-7	.	TRBV30	TRBD2
TGTGCCATCAGTAGGACCGATAATTCACCCCTCCACTTT	CAISRTDNSPLHF	TRBJ1-6	.	TRBV10-3	.
TGCAGCGTTGGGACCGACAGGGGGGGACTGTTTTTT	CSVGTDRGGLFF	TRBJ1-4	.	TRBV29-1	TRBD1
TGTGCCAGCAGCGTAGAAGGGGGTCGGAATTCACCCCTCCACTTT	CASSVEGGRNSPLHF	TRBJ1-6	.	TRBV9	.
TGTGCCAGCAGTGAAGGGGGGGCCTACGAGCAGTACTTC	CASSEGGAYEQYF	TRBJ2-7	.	TRBV6-1	.
TGTGCCAGCAGCCCTGGGACAGGGGGCTTCTACGAGCAGTACTTC	CASSPGTGGFYEQYF	TRBJ2-7	.	TRBV5-4	TRBD1
TGTGCCAGCAGCGAAGGACAGGGCTTGGGTGAAAAACTGTTTTTT	CASSEGQGLGEKLFF	TRBJ1-4	.	TRBV9	TRBD1